These 4 T cell receptor beta chains came from one sample sequenced in a study of quantifying T cell responses using KT2 cells. Study background: Reverse transcription used primers in the TCR alpha and beta constant regions.

Each cDNA got a UMI-containing oligo ligated at its 3' end. First-round PCR used approximately 4 cycles and beta primers RC1.1 and RC1.2 covering TRBC1 and TRBC2. One entry per CDR3 protein, called by TCRdb with MiXCR from the UMI-ligation and nested PCR reads. The profile shows approximately 41,000 distinct CDR3 sequences, 15% to 20% of them singletons. The sequencing sample was made of PBMCs spiked with cells of the T cell clone KT2. The receptors were sampled from a human donor.

The chain employs TRBV30 and TRBJ1-5; D remains unclear. V dropped 1 base and J dropped 9 bases, with 13 bases sitting between them. The CDR3 covers 13 residues. Germline CDR1 GTSNPN, CDR2 SVGIG (reference sequence). The CDR3 protein is CAWSATSGRPQHF. DNA for the CDR3: TGTGCCTGGAGTGCCACCTCCGGTAGGCCCCAGCATTTT.

This sequence joins TRBV5-1 and TRBJ2-3, with 11 nucleotides matching TRBD1. V was clipped by 4 bases and J by 4 bases; unmatched bases: 2. CDR1 and CDR2 (germline): SGHRS, YFSETQ. The CDR3 contains 14 residues. The CDR3 here is CASSRTGGADTQYF. Written as DNA, the CDR3 is TGCGCCAGCAGCCGGACAGGGGGCGCAGATACGCAGTATTTT.

The table lists this clonotype with a few counts. The genes are TRBV10-3 and TRBJ2-7; 10 bases are a match to TRBD1. The germline gives CDR1 ENHRY, CDR2 SYGVKD. Losses at the gene ends were 2 bases for V and 4 bases for J; bases not matched to a gene: 2. The CDR3 extends over 14 amino acids. The CDR3 DNA follows: TGTGCCATCAGTGAGGACAGGGGGCTATACGAGCAGTACTTC. It yields the protein CAISEDRGLYEQYF.

This clonotype has a count of ten or more. The chain joins TRBV5-6 to TRBJ2-2; TRBD2 aligns across 9 bases. CDR1 and CDR2 (germline): SGHDT, YYEEEE. The V gene end was trimmed by 5 bases and the J gene end by 7 bases; junction bases not matched to a gene: 6. This CDR3 has 14 residues. The chain's CDR3 is CASRPGLAIGELFF. For the CDR3, the DNA is TGTGCCAGCAGACCGGGACTAGCCATCGGGGAGCTGTTTTTT.